These 30 T cell receptor beta chains came from one sample sequenced in a study of a mutant IDH1 vaccine in newly diagnosed glioma. Libraries were prepared by immunoSEQ multiplex PCR; TCRdb keeps only in-frame clonotypes and omits some of them. The sample records 58,000 or so clones, roughly 90% being singletons. For these receptors, no antigen is known. Time point defined: week 35, safety follow-up. With topical imiquimod, each dose of the vaccine consisted of 300 ug of mutant IDH1 20-mer peptide. Sequencing used PBMCs, obtained from a glioma patient whose treatment included an IDH1 peptide vaccine. The source of these receptors is a man aged 35 to 55 with glioma.

V and J are TRBV4-1 and TRBJ2-1; 12 positions agree with TRBD2. V shed 4 bases and J 4 bases; nucleotides not matched to a gene: 2. The CDR3 totals 15 residues. CDR1 MGHRA and CDR2 YSYEKL come from the germline V gene. CDR3 loop: CASSRGLAGYNEQFF. The CDR3 DNA follows: TGCGCCAGCAGCCGGGGACTAGCGGGTTACAATGAGCAGTTCTTC.

This clone has only one observation. The CDR3 coding sequence is TGTGCCAGCAGCCGGGACAGGGGATATTCACCCCTCCACTTT. Its translation is CASSRDRGYSPLHF. The V call is TRBV7-6, the J call TRBJ1-6, with 10 bases that match TRBD1. Germline CDR1 is SGHVS and CDR2 is FNYEAQ. After removal of 5 bases from V and 8 bases from J, the junction contained 3 bases not matched to a gene. The CDR3 is made up of 14 amino acids.

The chain employs TRBV9 and TRBJ1-3; 11 nucleotides line up with TRBD1. The trim removed 1 base at V and 2 bases at J, leaving 8 bases unmatched. Germline V CDR1 and CDR2: SGDLS, YYNGEE. The CDR3 has 18 amino acids. The CDR3, as DNA: TGTGCCAGCAGCGTAAGTTTGGGACAGGGGGATGCTGGAAACACCATATATTTT. This sequence encodes CASSVSLGQGDAGNTIYF. Supplemented by reference TRBV9 and TRBJ1-3, the full variable domain reads DSGVTQTPKHLITATGQRVTLRCSPRSGDLSVYWYQQSLDQGLQFLIQYYNGEERAKGNILERFSAQQFPDLHSELNLSSLELGDSALYFCASSVSLGQGDAGNTIYFGEGSWLTVV.

The CDR3 nucleotides read TGTGCCAGCGGGCAGGGGCCTAACTATGGCTACACCTTC. It codes for CASGQGPNYGYTF. The V call is TRBV7-8, the J call TRBJ1-2; maybe TRBD1 (6 bases). Germline-derived CDR1 and CDR2 are SGHVS and FQNEAQ. The V gene lost 8 bases and the J gene lost 0 bases, with 10 bases spanning the gap. The CDR3 is made up of 13 amino acids.

This clone was counted once. The genes are TRBV19 and TRBJ1-5; D call uncertain. With 5 bases removed from V and 3 bases from J, the gap between germline ends came to 17 bases. Germline CDR1 LNHDA, CDR2 SQIVND (reference sequence). The CDR3 is 16 amino acids. CDR3 loop: CASSDYFSGNNQPQHF. The CDR3 DNA sequence: TGTGCCAGTAGTGATTACTTTTCGGGTAACAATCAGCCCCAGCATTTT.

This sequence joins TRBV28 and TRBJ2-6; no clear D. The ends were cut back, 2 bases at V and 0 bases at J, with 2 bases in the middle. CDR1 MDHEN and CDR2 SYDVKM come from the germline V gene. This CDR3 spans 14 amino acids. CDR3 nucleotide sequence: TGTGCCAGCAGTTTACTCTCTGGGGCCAACGTCCTGACTTTC. Translation: CASSLLSGANVLTF.

The chain carries TRBV21-1 and TRBJ2-7; the D call in the table, TRBD2, was not verified against the DNA. TRBV21-1 is labeled a pseudogene. CDR3 length equals 15 residues. The DNA for the CDR3 is TGTGCCAGCAGCAAAGTGCCTAGCGGGAAGTACGAGCAGTACTTC. Translation: CASSKVPSGKYEQYF.

This sequence joins TRBV2 and TRBJ1-2; 8 positions match TRBD1. The germline V gene encodes CDR1 SNHLY and CDR2 FYNNEI. The CDR3 contains 14 residues. V lost 6 bases and J lost 4; bases outside the gene matches: 7. DNA for the CDR3: TGTGCCAGCAGCGTAGGACAGGGTGGCTATGGCTACACCTTC. Translated: CASSVGQGGYGYTF.

Sample share makes this clone medium-sized. The chain recombines TRBV6-5 with TRBJ1-5; 12 nucleotides align to TRBD1. There are 14 residues in the CDR3. Trimming cost V 5 bases and J 6 bases; bases outside gene matches: 2. In germline, CDR1 is MNHEY, CDR2 SVGAGI. CDR3 DNA: TGTGCCAGCAGTCCGGGACAGGGGGCTCAGCCCCAGCATTTT. Its translation: CASSPGQGAQPQHF.

The V call is TRBV5-1, the J call TRBJ2-2; 9 nucleotides align to TRBD1. The CDR3 runs 15 residues. CDR1 and CDR2 (germline): SGHRS, YFSETQ. Losses at the gene ends were 4 bases for V and 3 bases for J; bases not matched to a gene: 4. In nucleotides, the CDR3 is TGCGCCAGCAGCCCCGGGACAGGGCACACCGGGGAGCTGTTTTTT. It codes for CASSPGTGHTGELFF.

CDR3 protein: CASSFGQIYEQYF. CDR3 coding DNA: TGTGCCAGCAGCTTCGGACAGATTTACGAGCAGTACTTC. This rearrangement joins TRBV11-2 to TRBJ2-7; tentative D call: TRBD1 (6 bases). Germline V gene sequence: CDR1 SGHAT, CDR2 FQNNGV. Trimming removed 3 bases at V and 4 bases at J, with 10 bases between. The CDR3 extends over 13 amino acids.

The genes are TRBV5-4 and TRBJ2-6; possibly TRBD1 or TRBD2 for D (6 bases each). CDR1 and CDR2 (germline): SGHNT, YYREEE (reference sequence). V was pared by 4 bases and J by 4 bases, with 12 bases between. The CDR3 consists of 15 residues. CDR3 in amino acids: CASSPEGGGANVLTF. Here the CDR3 DNA reads TGTGCCAGCAGCCCGGAGGGGGGAGGGGCCAACGTCCTGACTTTC.

V gene TRBV5-8 combines with J gene TRBJ2-2; 14 nucleotides align to TRBD2. Trimming removed 4 bases from V and 6 bases from J; junction bases left unmatched: 2. CDR1 is SGHTS and CDR2 is YDEGEE in the germline V gene. The length of the CDR3 is 15 residues. The CDR3, as DNA: TGTGCCAGCAGCACGGGACTAGCGGGAGCCGGGGAGCTGTTTTTT. This gives the protein CASSTGLAGAGELFF.

The chain links TRBV19 to TRBJ2-7; D is possibly TRBD2 (5 bases). Trimming took off 1 base at V and 7 bases at J, with 11 bases between the two ends. This CDR3 comprises 13 residues. Germline assignment: CDR1 LNHDA and CDR2 SQIVND (reference sequence). The CDR3 DNA sequence: TGTGCCAGTAGTATAGGGAGGACTCGTGAGCAGTACTTC. The encoded protein is CASSIGRTREQYF.

This chain uses TRBV21-1 with TRBJ1-1; TRBD1 is taken as the D call from the table, unchecked against the DNA. TRBV21-1 is given as a pseudogene. The CDR3 runs to 15 residues. The CDR3: CASSSGASGNTEAFF. In DNA, the CDR3 is TGTGCCAGCAGTTCTGGGGCCTCGGGGAACACTGAAGCTTTCTTT.

The chain uses TRBV14 and TRBJ2-5; D is undetermined. Germline CDR1 reads SGHDN; CDR2 reads FVKESK. The CDR3 runs to 13 residues. Trimming shortened V by 1 base and J by 2 bases, and 5 bases separated the two germline ends. The chain's CDR3 is CASSQAPQETQYF. As DNA, the CDR3 is TGTGCCAGCAGCCAAGCCCCACAAGAGACCCAGTACTTC.

V usage is TRBV28 and J usage is TRBJ1-5; no definite D call. Germline V gene lookup returns CDR1 MDHEN and CDR2 SYDVKM. V was trimmed by 6 bases and J by 0 bases, leaving 9 bases between them. This CDR3 spans 14 amino acids. CDR3: CASRGIFSNQPQHF. The CDR3 coding sequence is TGTGCCAGCAGGGGGATTTTTAGCAATCAGCCCCAGCATTTT.

J is TRBJ2-3 and V is TRBV19; no clear D gene. The CDR3 is made up of 15 amino acids. Per the germline V gene, CDR1 is LNHDA and CDR2 is SQIVND (reference sequence). The germline V and J ends were trimmed by 7 bases and 2 bases, with 16 bases remaining between them. This CDR3 reads CASKIRGSFTDTQYF. CDR3 nucleotide sequence: TGTGCCAGTAAGATACGTGGCAGCTTCACAGATACGCAGTATTTT.

The chain employs TRBV27 and TRBJ2-7, with a possible D match to TRBD1 (7 bases). Germline values: CDR1 MNHEY, CDR2 SMNVEV (reference sequence). CDR3 size: 15 residues. Between the trimmed V and J ends, which lost 6 bases and 2 bases, there was a span of 17 bases. The CDR3: CASSYKQGGPYEQYF. CDR3 in DNA: TGTGCCAGCAGCTACAAGCAGGGGGGACCCTACGAGCAGTACTTC.

The chain carries TRBV6-5 and TRBJ2-7, with 8 positions matching TRBD1. Germline assignment: CDR1 MNHEY and CDR2 SVGAGI. The V gene end was trimmed by 6 bases and the J gene end by 4 bases; junction bases not matched to a gene: 11. The CDR3 contains 15 residues. The CDR3 is CASSLVSGTGYEQYF. The DNA for the CDR3 is TGTGCCAGCAGCCTCGTCTCCGGGACAGGATACGAGCAGTACTTC.

The chain has TRBV5-6 and TRBJ2-2; 8 bases match TRBD1. The germline V gene has CDR1 SGHDT and CDR2 YYEEEE. The CDR3 consists of 16 residues. V shed 3 bases, J shed 4 bases, and the junction held 8 bases outside the gene matches. CDR3 loop: CASSWIRGRVTGELFF. The CDR3 DNA reads as TGTGCCAGCAGCTGGATCAGGGGGCGGGTCACCGGGGAGCTGTTTTTT.

A single count supports this clone. J is TRBJ1-4 and V is TRBV19; no clear D gene. There are 9 residues in the CDR3. Germline V gene lookup returns CDR1 LNHDA and CDR2 SQIVND (reference sequence). V was pared by 7 bases and J by 11 bases, with 5 bases between. CDR3 in DNA: TGTGCCAGTATGGGTAAACTGTTTTTT. Residues: CASMGKLFF. Based on the CDR3 plus reference TRBV19 and TRBJ1-4, the full variable domain is DGGITQSPKYLFRKEGQNVTLSCEQNLNHDAMYWYRQDPGQGLRLIYYSQIVNDFQKGDIAEGYSVSREKKESFPLTVTSAQKNPTAFYLCASMGKLFFGSGTQLSVL.

V gene TRBV5-1 combines with J gene TRBJ2-3; D possibly corresponds to TRBD1 (6 bases). The CDR3 contains 14 residues. The ends were cut back, 4 bases at V and 4 bases at J, with 13 bases in the middle. The germline V gene has CDR1 SGHRS and CDR2 YFSETQ. The CDR3 sequence is CASSRSTGPDTQYF. Here the CDR3 DNA reads TGCGCCAGCAGCAGATCCACAGGGCCAGATACGCAGTATTTT.

V is TRBV5-1 and J is TRBJ2-7; D not certain. CDR3 length: 12 residues. Looked up from germline, CDR1 is SGHRS and CDR2 is YFSETQ. V was cut by 0 bases and J by 7 bases, with 8 bases left in between. The CDR3 is CASSLASQEQYF. The CDR3 coding sequence is TGCGCCAGCAGCTTGGCCAGTCAAGAGCAGTACTTC.

The chain couples TRBV6-6 to TRBJ2-1; D unresolved. V was pared by 8 bases and J by 8 bases, with 10 bases between. CDR3 length: 11 residues. Germline V gene sequence: CDR1 MNHNY, CDR2 SVGAGI (reference sequence). Here the CDR3 reads CASGRDDEQFF. CDR3 nucleotides: TGTGCCAGCGGGCGTGACGATGAGCAGTTCTTC.

The rearrangement joins TRBV15 to TRBJ2-3, with 10 positions matching TRBD2. Germline V lookup: CDR1 LNHNV, CDR2 YYDKDF (reference sequence). The V and J ends lost 1 base and 4 bases, in that order; junction bases with no gene match: 11. The CDR3 sequence is 18 residues long. CDR3 sequence (DNA): TGTGCCACCAGCAGAGGGCTAGCGGGAGCTAGGATCGCAGATACGCAGTATTTT. Translated, it gives CATSRGLAGARIADTQYF.

The chain uses TRBV7-9 and TRBJ1-4; D unresolved. Germline values: CDR1 SEHNR, CDR2 FQNEAQ (reference sequence). V was shortened by 7 bases and J by 0 bases, with 9 bases between the two germline ends. The CDR3 length is 14 residues. Here the CDR3 DNA reads TGTGCCAGCAACGCCCCGGCAACTAATGAAAAACTGTTTTTT. This encodes CASNAPATNEKLFF.

CDR3 amino acids: CASSQYTGQGREQYF. In nucleotides, the CDR3 is TGTGCCAGCAGTCAATACACGGGACAGGGGCGGGAGCAGTACTTC. The chain couples TRBV6-1 to TRBJ2-7; 10 bases map to TRBD1. This CDR3 is built from 15 residues. V was pared by 5 bases and J by 7 bases, with 11 bases of the junction left unmatched. CDR1 and CDR2 (germline): MNHNS, SASEGT.

V and J are TRBV5-6 and TRBJ2-5, with 11 positions matching TRBD2. From germline, CDR1 is SGHDT and CDR2 YYEEEE. V lost 0 bases, J lost 2 bases, and 0 bases stayed unmatched. The CDR3 contains 15 residues. CDR3 nucleotide sequence: TGTGCCAGCAGCTTGGGACTAGCGGGGCAAGAGACCCAGTACTTC. Encoded protein: CASSLGLAGQETQYF.

This clone was observed a few times. The DNA of the CDR3 is TGTGCCAGCAGCCTGAACGACAGGGAGGATAGAGAGACCCAGTACTTC. Protein: CASSLNDREDRETQYF. J is TRBJ2-5 and V is TRBV7-2; D is possibly TRBD1 (7 bases). Germline V lookup: CDR1 SGHTA, CDR2 FQGNSA. CDR3 length: 16 amino acids. V gave up 5 bases and J gave up 4 bases, with 20 bases separating them.